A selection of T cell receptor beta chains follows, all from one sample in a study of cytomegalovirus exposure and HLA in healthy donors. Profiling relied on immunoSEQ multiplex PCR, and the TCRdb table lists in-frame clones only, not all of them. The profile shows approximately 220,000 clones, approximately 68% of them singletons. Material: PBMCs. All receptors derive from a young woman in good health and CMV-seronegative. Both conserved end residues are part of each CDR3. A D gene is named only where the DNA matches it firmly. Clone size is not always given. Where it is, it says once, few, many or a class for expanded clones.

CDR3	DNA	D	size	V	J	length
CASSLRQIPGLADYNEQFF	TGTGCCAGTAGTCTACGACAGATACCGGGACTAGCGGACTACAATGAGCAGTTCTTC	TRBD2	-	TRBV19	TRBJ2-1	19
CASSEDWGGTYEQYF	TGTGCCAGCAGTGAAGACTGGGGGGGAACCTACGAGCAGTACTTC	TRBD2	-	TRBV6-1	TRBJ2-7	15
CASSKNPGSPLHF	TGTGCCAGCAGCAAAAACCCCGGTTCACCCCTCCACTTT	-	-	TRBV9	TRBJ1-6	13
CASSSWTDKAYEQYF	TGTGCCAGCAGTTCCTGGACAGACAAAGCCTACGAGCAGTACTTC	-	few	TRBV6-1	TRBJ2-7	15
CASSLAGEGEETQYF	TGTGCCAGCAGCCTAGCGGGAGAGGGAGAGGAGACCCAGTACTTC	TRBD2	-	TRBV25-1	TRBJ2-5	15
CASSSGTVYEQYF	TGTGCCAGCAGCTCCGGGACAGTCTACGAGCAGTACTTC	TRBD1	-	TRBV11-2	TRBJ2-7	13
CASSLVGSGSYEQYF	TGTGCCAGCAGCTTAGTGGGTAGCGGCTCCTACGAGCAGTACTTC	-	-	TRBV7-2	TRBJ2-7	15
CASSVSFFGTGDSYGYTF	TGTGCCAGCAGTGTATCCTTCTTCGGTACAGGTGATAGCTATGGCTACACCTTC	-	-	TRBV2	TRBJ1-2	18
CASRRTSGTNTGELFF	TGTGCCAGCAGGCGGACTAGCGGGACGAACACCGGGGAGCTGTTTTTT	-	-	TRBV21-1	TRBJ2-2	16
CASSAAGQTPDEQYF	TGTGCCAGCTCAGCGGCGGGACAGACGCCTGACGAGCAGTACTTC	-	-	TRBV18	TRBJ2-7	15
CASSFWPLVSDYTF	TGTGCCAGCAGCTTCTGGCCGTTGGTTAGCGACTACACCTTC	-	-	TRBV7-2	TRBJ1-2	14
CASSEVWTGNSPLHF	TGTGCCAGCAGTGAAGTGTGGACAGGGAATTCACCCCTCCACTTT	TRBD1	-	TRBV6-1	TRBJ1-6	15
CASSQTTGASTYEQYF	TGTGCCAGCAGCCAAACGACAGGGGCCTCCACCTACGAGCAGTACTTC	TRBD1	-	TRBV16	TRBJ2-7	16
CASSQDWTGTSSGNTIYF	TGTGCCAGCAGCCAAGATTGGACAGGGACGAGCTCTGGAAACACCATATATTTT	TRBD1	-	TRBV4-2	TRBJ1-3	18
CASSSMGGAYEQYF	TGTGCCAGTAGCTCCATGGGAGGGGCCTACGAGCAGTACTTC	TRBD2	-	TRBV19	TRBJ2-7	14
CASSESPGSEAFF	TGCGCCAGCAGTGAGTCCCCGGGATCGGAAGCTTTCTTT	-	-	TRBV10-1	TRBJ1-1	13
CASSPLGTRADTQYF	TGTGCCAGCAGTCCCCTAGGGACTAGGGCAGATACGCAGTATTTT	TRBD2	once	TRBV27	TRBJ2-3	15
CASSRAAGTYEQYF	TGTGCCAGCTCAAGAGCAGCGGGTACCTACGAGCAGTACTTC	-	-	TRBV27	TRBJ2-7	14
CASSEAKILANEQFF	TGTGCCAGCAGTGAAGCCAAAATTCTAGCCAATGAGCAGTTCTTC	-	-	TRBV2	TRBJ2-1	15
CASSLGDWLYNEQFF	TGCGCCAGCAGCCTCGGGGACTGGCTCTACAATGAGCAGTTCTTC	-	-	TRBV5-1	TRBJ2-1	15
CASSPDAGHVTEAFF	TGCGCCAGCAGCCCGGATGCAGGGCATGTCACTGAAGCTTTCTTT	-	-	TRBV5-1	TRBJ1-1	15
CAISEVGDTGELFF	TGTGCCATCAGTGAGGTGGGAGACACCGGGGAGCTGTTTTTT	-	-	TRBV10-3	TRBJ2-2	14
CASRPPGLRAETQYF	TGTGCCAGCAGACCCCCGGGACTAAGGGCAGAGACCCAGTACTTC	TRBD2	-	TRBV6-5	TRBJ2-5	15
CASRRDLNTGELFF	TGCGCCAGCAGGAGGGACTTAAACACCGGGGAGCTGTTTTTT	-	-	TRBV10-1	TRBJ2-2	14
CASSLGQNQPQHF	TGTGCCAGCAGCTTAGGCCAGAATCAGCCCCAGCATTTT	-	few	TRBV11-2	TRBJ1-5	13
CASSSTLHHETQYF	TGTGCCAGCAGCTCGACTCTTCACCATGAGACCCAGTACTTC	-	-	TRBV7-9	TRBJ2-5	14
CASSHSGPEGEKLFF	TGCGCCAGCAGCCATTCCGGGCCTGAGGGTGAAAAACTGTTTTTT	-	-	TRBV10-2	TRBJ1-4	15
CASSVEVHEAPNDTQYF	TGTGCCAGCAGCGTAGAAGTACATGAGGCTCCCAACGATACGCAGTATTTT	-	-	TRBV9	TRBJ2-3	17
CASSLAESSYEQYF	TGTGCCAGCAGTTTAGCGGAAAGCTCCTACGAGCAGTACTTC	-	-	TRBV6-5	TRBJ2-7	14
CASSETGQSRRYEQYF	TGTGCCAGCAGTGAAACTGGACAGTCGAGAAGGTACGAGCAGTACTTC	-	-	TRBV2	TRBJ2-7	16
CASSLKALAGTGELFF	TGTGCCAGCAGCTTAAAAGCACTAGCGGGGACCGGGGAGCTGTTTTTT	TRBD2	-	TRBV7-3	TRBJ2-2	16
CASSEALGQGLETQYF	TGTGCCAGCAGTGAAGCCTTGGGACAGGGGTTAGAGACCCAGTACTTC	TRBD1	-	TRBV2	TRBJ2-5	16
CASSPRGLAGEFEQFF	TGTGCCAGTAGTCCCCGAGGACTAGCGGGAGAATTTGAGCAGTTCTTC	TRBD2	-	TRBV19	TRBJ2-1	16
CSVAHSGTKYDEQYF	TGCAGCGTTGCCCATTCCGGGACTAAGTACGACGAGCAGTACTTC	TRBD2	few	TRBV29-1	TRBJ2-7	15
CASSWGLAGDEQYF	TGTGCCAGCAGCTGGGGACTAGCGGGAGACGAGCAGTACTTC	TRBD2	-	TRBV7-2	TRBJ2-7	14
CASSLRQENTEAFF	TGTGCCAGCTCACTTCGACAGGAGAACACTGAAGCTTTCTTT	-	-	TRBV18	TRBJ1-1	14
CSVSFVAGINNEQFF	TGCAGCGTATCATTTGTCGCGGGAATCAACAATGAGCAGTTCTTC	-	-	TRBV29-1	TRBJ2-1	15
CASSPRLVGTGELFF	TGTGCCAGCAGTCCTAGACTAGTAGGCACCGGGGAGCTGTTTTTT	-	-	TRBV27	TRBJ2-2	15
CATSDSLRGYTF	TGTGCCACAAGTGACAGTCTCAGGGGCTACACCTTC	-	-	TRBV10-3	TRBJ1-2	12
CAISGDGTDTQYF	TGTGCCATAAGCGGGGACGGCACAGATACGCAGTATTTT	TRBD2	-	TRBV10-3	TRBJ2-3	13
CASSVDRDSEAFF	TGTGCCAGCAGTGTGGACAGGGATAGTGAAGCTTTCTTT	TRBD1	-	TRBV25-1	TRBJ1-1	13
CASSSPGTSGSYSSYNEQFF	TGTGCCAGCAGCTCGCCCGGGACTAGCGGATCCTATAGCTCCTACAATGAGCAGTTCTTC	TRBD2	-	TRBV5-4	TRBJ2-1	20
CASSSRTQTAFGYTF	TGTGCCAGCAGTTCCCGGACACAGACCGCCTTTGGCTACACCTTC	-	-	TRBV6-1	TRBJ1-2	15
CASSFRTYGLPLYNEQFF	TGCGCCAGCAGCTTCCGCACGTACGGACTTCCCCTATACAATGAGCAGTTCTTC	-	-	TRBV5-1	TRBJ2-1	18
CASSRDSGRSYEQYF	TGCGCCAGCAGCCGGGACAGTGGTCGCTCCTACGAGCAGTACTTC	TRBD1	-	TRBV4-1	TRBJ2-7	15
CASSELDRGRNQPQHF	TGTGCCAGCAGTGAATTGGACAGGGGACGGAATCAGCCCCAGCATTTT	TRBD1	-	TRBV6-1	TRBJ1-5	16